This T cell receptor beta chain was sequenced during a study of T cells in Graves' hyperthyroidism and ophthalmopathy. General study findings and limits: Separating ophthalmopathy from stable hyperthyroidism was achieved by a 13 V-J model. Blood also carried most thyroid clonotypes expanded above 0.001. Model output signaled ophthalmopathy a median roughly 6 months ahead of onset.

RNA transcripts provided the source from which TCR beta CDR3 regions were amplified. The TCR CDR3 first-round RT-PCR relied on the HTBI primer set. TCRdb recomputed calls from the multiplex PCR reads with MiXCR, one row per CDR3 protein. This table holds 480,000 or so distinct CDR3 sequences, roughly 45% found once. As regards this clonotype: Its antigen is unknown.

This CDR3 comprises 16 residues. V shed 10 bases, J shed 6 bases, and the junction held 16 bases outside the gene matches. The germline V gene has CDR1 MNHEY and CDR2 SMNVEV (reference sequence). Uncontrolled infection, other autoimmune disease, pregnancy or lactation disqualified patients from enrolment. This clonotype was sampled from an adult woman with Graves' disease, either hyperthyroidism or ophthalmopathy (not recorded which). Source material: peripheral blood or thyroid tissue (not recorded which). This chain joins TRBV27 and TRBJ2-2; 8 nucleotides line up with TRBD1. The CDR3 spells CATSRSGTGTAGELFF. The DNA for the CDR3 is TGTGCCACCAGCCGATCCGGGACAGGAACGGCCGGGGAGCTGTTTTTT.